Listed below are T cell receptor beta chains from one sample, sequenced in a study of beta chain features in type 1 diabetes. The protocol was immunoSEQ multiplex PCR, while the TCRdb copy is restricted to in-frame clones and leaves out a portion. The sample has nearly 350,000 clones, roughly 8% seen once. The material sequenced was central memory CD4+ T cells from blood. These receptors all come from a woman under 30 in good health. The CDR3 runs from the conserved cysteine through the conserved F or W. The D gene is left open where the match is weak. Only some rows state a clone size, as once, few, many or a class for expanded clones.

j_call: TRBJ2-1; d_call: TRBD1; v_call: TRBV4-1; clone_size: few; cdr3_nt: TGCGCCAGCAGTGGGACAGGACGCTACAATGAGCAGTTCTTC; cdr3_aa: CASSGTGRYNEQFF
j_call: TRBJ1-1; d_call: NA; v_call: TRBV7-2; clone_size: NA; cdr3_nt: TGTGCCAGCAGCTCTAGGGGAGGGAACGGTGAAGCTTTCTTT; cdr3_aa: CASSSRGGNGEAFF
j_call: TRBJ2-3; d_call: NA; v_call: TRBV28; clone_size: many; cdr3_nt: TGTGCCAGCGATATACAGGGGAGGAAGGGAACAGATACGCAGTATTTT; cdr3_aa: CASDIQGRKGTDTQYF
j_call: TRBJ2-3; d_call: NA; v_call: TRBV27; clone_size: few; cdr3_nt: TGTGCCAGCATTCCACCAGGGTCTGGTACGCAGTATTTT; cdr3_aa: CASIPPGSGTQYF
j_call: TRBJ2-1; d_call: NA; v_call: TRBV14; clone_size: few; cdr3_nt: TGTGCCAGCAGCCAAGTCGGTGGTTCCAGTTACAATGAGCAGTTCTTC; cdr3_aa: CASSQVGGSSYNEQFF
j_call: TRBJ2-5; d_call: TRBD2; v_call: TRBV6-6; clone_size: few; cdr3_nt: TGTGCCAGCAGCTGGACTAGCGGGAGACTGGAGTACTTC; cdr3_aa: CASSWTSGRLEYF
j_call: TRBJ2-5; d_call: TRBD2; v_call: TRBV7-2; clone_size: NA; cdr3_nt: TGTGCCAGCAGCTGGGGACTAGCTCTAGGGGAGACCCAGTACTTC; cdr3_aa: CASSWGLALGETQYF
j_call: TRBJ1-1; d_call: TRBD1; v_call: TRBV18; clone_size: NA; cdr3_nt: TGTGCCAGCTCACATGACAGGGATGGTGAAGCTTTCTTT; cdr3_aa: CASSHDRDGEAFF
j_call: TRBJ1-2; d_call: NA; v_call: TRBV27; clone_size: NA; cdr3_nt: TGTGCCAGCAGTTTCAAGGGTATCTATGGCTACACCTTC; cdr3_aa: CASSFKGIYGYTF
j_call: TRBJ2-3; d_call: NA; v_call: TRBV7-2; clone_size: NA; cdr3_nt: TGTGCCAGCAGCTTAGTCGAGGGGAGTACGCAGTATTTT; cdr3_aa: CASSLVEGSTQYF
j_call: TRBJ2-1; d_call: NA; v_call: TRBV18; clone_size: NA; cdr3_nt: TGTGCCAGCTCACCAAGGCAGGGGGGCTACAATGAGCAGTTCTTC; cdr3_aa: CASSPRQGGYNEQFF
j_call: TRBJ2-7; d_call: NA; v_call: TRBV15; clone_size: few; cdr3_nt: TGTGCCACCAGCCCCCGACTGAATAGTCGTCGTTTCACGTACGAGCAGTACTTC; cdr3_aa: CATSPRLNSRRFTYEQYF
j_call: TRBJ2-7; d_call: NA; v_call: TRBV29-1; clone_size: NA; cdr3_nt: TGCAGCGTTGAGTTGGGCGCGGGGACCTACGAGCAGTACTTC; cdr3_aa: CSVELGAGTYEQYF
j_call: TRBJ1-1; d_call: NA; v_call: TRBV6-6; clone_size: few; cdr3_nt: TGTGCCAGCAGTTACTATACAGGTCCCACTGAAGCTTTCTTT; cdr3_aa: CASSYYTGPTEAFF
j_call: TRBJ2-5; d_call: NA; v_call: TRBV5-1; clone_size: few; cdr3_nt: TGCGCCAGCAGCTTAGGGGACTCCTGGTACCAAGAGACCCAGTACTTC; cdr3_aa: CASSLGDSWYQETQYF
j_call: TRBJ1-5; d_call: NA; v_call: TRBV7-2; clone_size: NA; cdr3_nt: TGTGCCAGCAGCACCAGGGTTCATCAGCCCCAGCATTTT; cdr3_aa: CASSTRVHQPQHF
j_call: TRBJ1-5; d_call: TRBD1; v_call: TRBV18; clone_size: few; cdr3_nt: TGTGCCAGCTCACCCGGGACAGGACCGAATCAGCCCCAGCATTTT; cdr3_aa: CASSPGTGPNQPQHF
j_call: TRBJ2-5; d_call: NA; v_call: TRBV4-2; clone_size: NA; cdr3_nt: TGTGCCAGCAGCCAAGAAGTTGGGGTGGGGAACCAAGAGACCCAGTACTTC; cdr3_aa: CASSQEVGVGNQETQYF
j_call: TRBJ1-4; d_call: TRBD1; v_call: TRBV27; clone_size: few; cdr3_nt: TGTGCCAGCAGCTACCGCTACAGGGGTGGGGAATCGACTAATGAAAAACTGTTTTTT; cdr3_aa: CASSYRYRGGESTNEKLFF
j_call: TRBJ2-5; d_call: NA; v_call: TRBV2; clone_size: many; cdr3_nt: TGTGCCAGCTCAATAAACAGGGTGTATGAGACCCAGTACTTC; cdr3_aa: CASSINRVYETQYF
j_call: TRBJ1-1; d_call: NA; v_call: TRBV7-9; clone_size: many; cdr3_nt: TGTGCCAGCAGCTTAGATTTTGGGGGCGCTGAAGCTTTCTTT; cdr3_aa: CASSLDFGGAEAFF
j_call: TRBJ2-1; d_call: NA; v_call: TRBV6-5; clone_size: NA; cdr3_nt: TGTGCCAGCAGAGAGCTGGGTTACAATGAGCAGTTCTTC; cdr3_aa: CASRELGYNEQFF
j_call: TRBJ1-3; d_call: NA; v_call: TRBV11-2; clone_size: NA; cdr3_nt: TGTGCCAGCAGCTTAGTCCCGGGAGGGACTGCTGGAAACACCATATATTTT; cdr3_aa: CASSLVPGGTAGNTIYF
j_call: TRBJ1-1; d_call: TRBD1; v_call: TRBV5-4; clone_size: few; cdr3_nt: TGTGCCAGCAGCTTGGCCAGGGGGCACACTGAAGCTTTCTTT; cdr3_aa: CASSLARGHTEAFF
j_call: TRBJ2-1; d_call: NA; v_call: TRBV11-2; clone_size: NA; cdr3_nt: TGTGCCAGCAGCTTACGTTTCTTAGACGATGAGCAGTTCTTC; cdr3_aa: CASSLRFLDDEQFF
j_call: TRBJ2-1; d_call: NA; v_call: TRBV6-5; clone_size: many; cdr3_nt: TGTGCCAGCAGTACCGGACTGGGCAATGAGCAGTTCTTC; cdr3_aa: CASSTGLGNEQFF
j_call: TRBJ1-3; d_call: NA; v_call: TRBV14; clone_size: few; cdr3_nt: TGTGCCAGCAGCCGCCGAGCGCTCGCGGGGGGAAACACCATATATTTT; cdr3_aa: CASSRRALAGGNTIYF
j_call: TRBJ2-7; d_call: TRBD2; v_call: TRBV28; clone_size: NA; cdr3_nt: TGTGCCAGCAGTTCAGCGGGAGCAAGCTCCTACGAGCAGTACTTC; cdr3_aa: CASSSAGASSYEQYF
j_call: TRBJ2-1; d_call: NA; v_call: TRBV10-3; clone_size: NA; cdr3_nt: TGTGCCATATTCTCCGGGACCCAATCGGGGGAGCAGTTCTTC; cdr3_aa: CAIFSGTQSGEQFF
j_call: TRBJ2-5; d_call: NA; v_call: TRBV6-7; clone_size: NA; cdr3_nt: TGTGCCACCCGGGACACACAAGAGACCCAGTACTTC; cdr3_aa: CATRDTQETQYF
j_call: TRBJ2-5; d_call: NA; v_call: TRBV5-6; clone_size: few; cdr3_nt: TGTGCCACAAACAGGGCCGCAGAGACCCAGTACTTC; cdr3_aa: CATNRAAETQYF
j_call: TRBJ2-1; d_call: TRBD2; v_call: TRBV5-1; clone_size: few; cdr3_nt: TGCGCCAGCAGCTGGACTAGCGGGAGAACGGGCAATGAGCAGTTCTTC; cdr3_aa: CASSWTSGRTGNEQFF
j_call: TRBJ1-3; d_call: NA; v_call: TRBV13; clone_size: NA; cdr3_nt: TGTGCCAGCAGCAACTCCCTTGGGGGAACTGGAAACACCATATATTTT; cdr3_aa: CASSNSLGGTGNTIYF
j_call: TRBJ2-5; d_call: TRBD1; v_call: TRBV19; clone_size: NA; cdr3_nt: TGTGCCAGTAAAGGGACAGGGACAGAGACCCAGTACTTC; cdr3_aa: CASKGTGTETQYF
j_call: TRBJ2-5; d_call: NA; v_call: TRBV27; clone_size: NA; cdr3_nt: TGTGCCAGCAGCCCACAGGAACAGAAGACCCAGTACTTC; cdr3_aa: CASSPQEQKTQYF
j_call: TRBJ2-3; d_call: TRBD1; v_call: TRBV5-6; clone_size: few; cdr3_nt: TGTGCCAGCAGCTTGGAAGGACAGGGGAGATCAGATACGCAGTATTTT; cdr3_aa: CASSLEGQGRSDTQYF
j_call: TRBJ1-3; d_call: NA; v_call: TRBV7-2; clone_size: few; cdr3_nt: TGTGCCAGCAGCATGGGACAAAAGGGAAACACCATATATTTT; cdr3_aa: CASSMGQKGNTIYF
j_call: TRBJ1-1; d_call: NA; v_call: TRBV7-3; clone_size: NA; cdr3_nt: TGTGCCAGCAGCTCAGGGTCGTACACTGAAGCTTTCTTT; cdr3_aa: CASSSGSYTEAFF
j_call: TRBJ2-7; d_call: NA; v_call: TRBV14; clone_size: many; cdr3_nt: TGTGCCAGCAGCCAGTTCGGTTACGAGCAGTACTTC; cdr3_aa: CASSQFGYEQYF
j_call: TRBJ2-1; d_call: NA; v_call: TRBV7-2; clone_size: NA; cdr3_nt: TGTGCCAGCAACAAGGAGATCGGCTCCTACAATGAGCAGTTCTTC; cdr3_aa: CASNKEIGSYNEQFF
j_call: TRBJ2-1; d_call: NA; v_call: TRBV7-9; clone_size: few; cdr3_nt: TGTGCCAGCAGCCCAGGCCAGGTGACAAGCAATGAGCAGTTCTTC; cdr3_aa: CASSPGQVTSNEQFF